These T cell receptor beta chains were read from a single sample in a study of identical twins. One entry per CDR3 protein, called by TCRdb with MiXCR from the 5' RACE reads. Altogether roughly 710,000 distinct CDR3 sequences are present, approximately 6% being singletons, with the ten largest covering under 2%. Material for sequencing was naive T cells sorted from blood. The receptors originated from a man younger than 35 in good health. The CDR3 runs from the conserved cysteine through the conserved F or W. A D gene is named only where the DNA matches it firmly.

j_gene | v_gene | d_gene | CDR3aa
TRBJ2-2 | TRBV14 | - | CASSHLRTGELFF
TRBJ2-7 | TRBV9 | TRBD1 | CASSKGQGAGKSHEQYF
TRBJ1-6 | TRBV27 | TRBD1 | CASRDRVSPLHF
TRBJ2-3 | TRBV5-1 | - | CASSLVTVTDTQYF
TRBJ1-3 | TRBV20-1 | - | CSAILRNTIYF
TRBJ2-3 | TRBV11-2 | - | CASSLDLAGGSDTQYF
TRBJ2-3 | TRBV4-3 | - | CASKRGTGGSTDTQYF
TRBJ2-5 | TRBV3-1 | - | CASSQVDKETQYF
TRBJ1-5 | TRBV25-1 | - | CASSESGQRDSNQPQHF
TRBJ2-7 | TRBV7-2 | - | CASSSKRTYEQYF
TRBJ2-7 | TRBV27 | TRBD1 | CASSPDRGRIYEQYF
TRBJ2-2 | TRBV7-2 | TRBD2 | CASSLTSEYTGELFF
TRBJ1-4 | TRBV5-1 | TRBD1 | CASSLDRGELFF
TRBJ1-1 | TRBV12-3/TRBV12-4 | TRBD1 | CASSAAPTGFAFF
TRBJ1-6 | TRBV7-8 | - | CASSLERISGSPLHF
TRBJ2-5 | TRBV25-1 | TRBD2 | CASSEWRTRETQYF
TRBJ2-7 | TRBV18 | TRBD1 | CASSPPGTGTREQYF
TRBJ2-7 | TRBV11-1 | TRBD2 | CASSTTVLKTSGSSYEQYF
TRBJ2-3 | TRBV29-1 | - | CSLQLVNGQYF
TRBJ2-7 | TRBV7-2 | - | CASSLDSGGEQYF
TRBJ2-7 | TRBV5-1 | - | CASSLIRESYEQYF
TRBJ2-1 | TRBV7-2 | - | CASSLLGHNEQFF
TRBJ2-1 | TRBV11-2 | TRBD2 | CASSLRLADHNEQFF
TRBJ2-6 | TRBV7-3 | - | CASSLRGDGANVLTF
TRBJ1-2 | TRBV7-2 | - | CASSLSSLYGYTF
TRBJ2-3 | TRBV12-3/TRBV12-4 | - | CASSRTASTDTQYF
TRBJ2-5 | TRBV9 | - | CASSPRRGRREETQYF
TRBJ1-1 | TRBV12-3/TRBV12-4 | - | CASSPGPQNTEAFF
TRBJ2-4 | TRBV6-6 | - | CASSGGYAIQYF
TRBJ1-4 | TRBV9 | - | CASSGPDEKLFF
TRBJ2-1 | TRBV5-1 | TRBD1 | CASSSEGGPQFF
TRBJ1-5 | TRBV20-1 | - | CSARGIGADSNQPQHF
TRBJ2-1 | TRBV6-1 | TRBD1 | CASSPGTGANEQFF
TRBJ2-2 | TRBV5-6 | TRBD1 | CASTSDGAGGTGELFF
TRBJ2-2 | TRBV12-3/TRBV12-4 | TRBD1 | CASIYRGPLTGELFF
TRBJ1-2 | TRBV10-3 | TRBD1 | CAISAGDREKGYTF
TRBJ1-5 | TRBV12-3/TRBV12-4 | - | CASSLTGAGQPQHF
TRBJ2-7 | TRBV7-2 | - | CASSFPPGGAHEQYF
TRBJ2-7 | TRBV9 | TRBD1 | CASSRGGTGGYEQYF
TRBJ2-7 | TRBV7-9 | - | CASSPLRETYTYEQYF
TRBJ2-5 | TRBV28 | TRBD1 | CASSLKWTGIGTQYF
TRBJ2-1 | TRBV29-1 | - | CSARSGAYSYNEQFF
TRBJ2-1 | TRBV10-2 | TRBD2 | CASRTGLAGFFGEQFF
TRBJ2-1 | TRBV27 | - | CASSSLVFNEQFF
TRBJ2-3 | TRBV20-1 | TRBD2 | CSALSTSGQGDTQYF
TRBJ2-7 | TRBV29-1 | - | CSVGVGTYEQYF
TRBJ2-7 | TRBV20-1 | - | CSARDMGRGYEQYF
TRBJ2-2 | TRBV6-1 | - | CASSPQGANTGELFF
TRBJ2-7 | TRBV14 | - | CASSRGDSYEQYF
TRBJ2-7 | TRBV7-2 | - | CASSLISGTGPFREQYF
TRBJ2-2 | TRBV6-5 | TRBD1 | CASSFPGTGGSGELFF
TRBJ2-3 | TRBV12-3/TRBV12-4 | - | CASSLFGTYSTDTQYF
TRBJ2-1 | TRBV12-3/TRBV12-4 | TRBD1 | CASSSMTGGRYEQFF
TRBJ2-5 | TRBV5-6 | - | CASSLTGWEETQYF
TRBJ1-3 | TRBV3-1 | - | CASSRSDLSGNTIYF
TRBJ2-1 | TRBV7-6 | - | CASSTDPYGEQFF